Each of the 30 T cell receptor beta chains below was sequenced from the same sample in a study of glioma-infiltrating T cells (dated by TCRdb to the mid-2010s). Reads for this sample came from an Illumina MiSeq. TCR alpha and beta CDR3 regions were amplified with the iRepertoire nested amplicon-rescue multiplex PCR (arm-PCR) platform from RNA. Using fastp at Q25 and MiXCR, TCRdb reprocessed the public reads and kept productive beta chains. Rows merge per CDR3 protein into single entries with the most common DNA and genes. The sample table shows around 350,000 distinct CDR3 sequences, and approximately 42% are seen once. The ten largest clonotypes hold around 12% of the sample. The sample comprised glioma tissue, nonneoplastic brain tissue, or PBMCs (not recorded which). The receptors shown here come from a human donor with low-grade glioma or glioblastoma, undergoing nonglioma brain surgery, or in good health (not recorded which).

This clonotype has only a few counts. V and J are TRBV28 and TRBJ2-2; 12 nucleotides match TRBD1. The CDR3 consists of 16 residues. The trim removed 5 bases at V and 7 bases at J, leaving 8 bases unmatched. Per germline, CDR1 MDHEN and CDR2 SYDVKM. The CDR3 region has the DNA TGTGCCAGCAGTCCAGCGGGACAGGGGGCGGTCGGGGAGCTGTTTTTT. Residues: CASSPAGQGAVGELFF.

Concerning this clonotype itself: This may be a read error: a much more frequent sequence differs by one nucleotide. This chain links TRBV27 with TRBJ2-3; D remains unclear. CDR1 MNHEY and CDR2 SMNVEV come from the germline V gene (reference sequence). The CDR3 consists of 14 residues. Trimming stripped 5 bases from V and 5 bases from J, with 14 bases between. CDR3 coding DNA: TGTGCCAGCAGTAAGGCAGAACTTCTAGATACGCAGTATTTT. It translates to CASSKAELLDTQYF.

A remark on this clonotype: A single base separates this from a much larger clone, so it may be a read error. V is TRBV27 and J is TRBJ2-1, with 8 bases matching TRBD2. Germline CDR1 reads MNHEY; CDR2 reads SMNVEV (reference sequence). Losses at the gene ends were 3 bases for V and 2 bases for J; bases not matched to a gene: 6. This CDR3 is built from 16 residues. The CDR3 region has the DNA TGTGCCAGCAGTTTCCGGACTAGCAGCGCCTACAATGAGCAGTTCTTC. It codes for CASSFRTSSAYNEQFF.

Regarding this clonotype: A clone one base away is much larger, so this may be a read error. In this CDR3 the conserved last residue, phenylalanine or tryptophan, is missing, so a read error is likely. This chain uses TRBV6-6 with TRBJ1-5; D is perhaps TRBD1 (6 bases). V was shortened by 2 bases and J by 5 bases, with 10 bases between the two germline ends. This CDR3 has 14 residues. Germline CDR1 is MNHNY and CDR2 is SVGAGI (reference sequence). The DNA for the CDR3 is TGTGCCAGCAGTTACGGCTACAGGGATCAGCCCCAGCATCTT. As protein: CASSYGYRDQPQHL.

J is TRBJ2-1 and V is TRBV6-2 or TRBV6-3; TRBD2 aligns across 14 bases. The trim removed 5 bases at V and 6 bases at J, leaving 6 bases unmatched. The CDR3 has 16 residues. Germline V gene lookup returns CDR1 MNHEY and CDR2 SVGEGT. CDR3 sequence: CASSQGLAGGGNEQFF. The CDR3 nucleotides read TGTGCCAGCAGTCAAGGACTAGCGGGAGGTGGCAATGAGCAGTTCTTC.

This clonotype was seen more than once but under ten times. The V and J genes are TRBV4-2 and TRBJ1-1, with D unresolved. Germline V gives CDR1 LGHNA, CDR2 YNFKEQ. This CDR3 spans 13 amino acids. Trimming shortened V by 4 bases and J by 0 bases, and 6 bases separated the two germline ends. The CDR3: CASSRDMNTEAFF. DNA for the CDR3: TGTGCCAGCAGCCGAGACATGAACACTGAAGCTTTCTTT.

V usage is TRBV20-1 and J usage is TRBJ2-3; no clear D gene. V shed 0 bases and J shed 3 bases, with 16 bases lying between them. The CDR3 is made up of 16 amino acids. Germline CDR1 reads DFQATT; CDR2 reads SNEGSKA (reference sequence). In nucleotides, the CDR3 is TGCAGTGCTAGAGATTCCCGGAGAGGATTAACAGATACGCAGTATTTT. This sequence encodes CSARDSRRGLTDTQYF.

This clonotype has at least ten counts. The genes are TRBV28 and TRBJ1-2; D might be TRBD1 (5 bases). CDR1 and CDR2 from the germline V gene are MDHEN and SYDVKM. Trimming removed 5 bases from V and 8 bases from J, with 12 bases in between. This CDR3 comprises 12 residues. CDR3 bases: TGTGCCAGCAGTCCCAAGGGGTCCGGCTACACCTTC. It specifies CASSPKGSGYTF.

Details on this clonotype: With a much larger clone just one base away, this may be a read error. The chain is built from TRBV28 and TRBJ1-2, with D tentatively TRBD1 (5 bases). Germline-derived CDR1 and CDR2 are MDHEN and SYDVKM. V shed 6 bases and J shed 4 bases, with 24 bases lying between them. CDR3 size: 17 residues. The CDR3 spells CASRPTGVGKEGYGYTF. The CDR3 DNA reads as TGTGCCAGCAGACCTACAGGCGTGGGAAAAGAGGGCTATGGCTACACCTTC.

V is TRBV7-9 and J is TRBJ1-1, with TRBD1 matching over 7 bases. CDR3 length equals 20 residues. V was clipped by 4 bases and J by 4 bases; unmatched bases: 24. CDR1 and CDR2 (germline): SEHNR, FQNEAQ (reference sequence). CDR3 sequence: CASSSTKQGNTIMPSTEAFF. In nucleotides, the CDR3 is TGTGCCAGCAGCTCGACTAAACAGGGGAATACGATAATGCCGAGCACTGAAGCTTTCTTT. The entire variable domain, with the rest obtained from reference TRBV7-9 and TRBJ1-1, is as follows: DTGVSQNPRHKITKRGQNVTFRCDPISEHNRLYWYRQTLGQGPEFLTYFQNEAQLEKSRLLSDRFSAERPKGSFSTLEIQRTEQGDSAMYLCASSSTKQGNTIMPSTEAFFGQGTRLTVV.

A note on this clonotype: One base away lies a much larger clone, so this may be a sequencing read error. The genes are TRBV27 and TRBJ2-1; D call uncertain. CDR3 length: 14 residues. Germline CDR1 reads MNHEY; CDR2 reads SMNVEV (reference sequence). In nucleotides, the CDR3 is TGTGACAGCAGTCCGTGGATAGAAGGGAATGAGCAGTTCTTC. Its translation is CDSSPWIEGNEQFF.

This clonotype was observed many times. The CDR3 reads CSARDLGAGEYNEQFF. As DNA, the CDR3 is TGCAGTGCTAGAGATTTAGGAGCGGGAGAATACAATGAGCAGTTCTTC. The chain employs TRBV20-1 and TRBJ2-1; 8 nucleotides line up with TRBD2. Germline lookup yields CDR1 DFQATT and CDR2 SNEGSKA (reference sequence). CDR3 size: 16 residues. V dropped 0 bases and J dropped 4; count of bases not matched to a gene: 8.

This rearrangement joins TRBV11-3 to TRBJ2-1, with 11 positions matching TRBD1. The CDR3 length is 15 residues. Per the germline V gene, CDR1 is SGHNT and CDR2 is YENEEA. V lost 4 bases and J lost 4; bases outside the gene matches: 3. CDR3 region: CASSSGQGGYNEQFF. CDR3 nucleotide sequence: TGTGCCAGCAGCTCGGGACAGGGGGGATACAATGAGCAGTTCTTC.

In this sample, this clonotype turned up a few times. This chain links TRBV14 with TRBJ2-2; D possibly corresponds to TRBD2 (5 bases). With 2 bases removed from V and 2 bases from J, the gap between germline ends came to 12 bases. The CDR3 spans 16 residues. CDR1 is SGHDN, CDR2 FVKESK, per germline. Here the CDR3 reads CASSQKWEQNTGELFF. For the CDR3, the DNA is TGTGCCAGCAGCCAAAAGTGGGAGCAAAACACCGGGGAGCTGTTTTTT.

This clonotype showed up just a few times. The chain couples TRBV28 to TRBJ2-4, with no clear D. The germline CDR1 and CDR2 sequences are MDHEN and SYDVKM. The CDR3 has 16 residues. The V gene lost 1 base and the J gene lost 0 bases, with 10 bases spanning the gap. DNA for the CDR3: TGTGCCAGCAGTTTATTTGGGTTGATAGCCAAAAACATTCAGTACTTC. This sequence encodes CASSLFGLIAKNIQYF. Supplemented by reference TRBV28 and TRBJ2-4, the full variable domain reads DVKVTQSSRYLVKRTGEKVFLECVQDMDHENMFWYRQDPGLGLRLIYFSYDVKMKEKGDIPEGYSVSREKKERFSLILESASTNQTSMYLCASSLFGLIAKNIQYFGAGTRLSVL.

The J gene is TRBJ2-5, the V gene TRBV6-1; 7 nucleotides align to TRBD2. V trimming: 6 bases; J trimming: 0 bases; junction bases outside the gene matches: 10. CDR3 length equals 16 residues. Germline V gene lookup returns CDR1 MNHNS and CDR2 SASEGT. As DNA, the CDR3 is TGTGCCAGCAGCTTGTCCCGTGGACTAGACCAAGAGACCCAGTACTTC. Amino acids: CASSLSRGLDQETQYF.

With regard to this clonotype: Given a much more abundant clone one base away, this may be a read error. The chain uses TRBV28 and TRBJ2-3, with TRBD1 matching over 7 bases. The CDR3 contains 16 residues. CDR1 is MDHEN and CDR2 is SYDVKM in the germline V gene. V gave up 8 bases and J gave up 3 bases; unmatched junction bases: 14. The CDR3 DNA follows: TGTGCCAGCGGTACACTGGGACAGAGGGGTACAGATACGCAGTATTTT. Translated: CASGTLGQRGTDTQYF.

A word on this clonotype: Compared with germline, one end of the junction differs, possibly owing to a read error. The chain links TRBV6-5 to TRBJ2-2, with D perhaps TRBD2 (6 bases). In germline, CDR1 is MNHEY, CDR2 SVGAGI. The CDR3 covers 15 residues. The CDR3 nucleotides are TGTGCCAGCAGAGCATACGGGAGTTCGACCGGGGGGCTGTTTTTT. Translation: CASRAYGSSTGGLFF.

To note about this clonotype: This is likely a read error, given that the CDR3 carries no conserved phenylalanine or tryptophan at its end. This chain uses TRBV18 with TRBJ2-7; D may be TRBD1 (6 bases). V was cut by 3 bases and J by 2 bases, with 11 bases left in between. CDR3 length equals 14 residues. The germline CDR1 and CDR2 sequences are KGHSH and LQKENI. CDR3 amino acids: CASSPSGTTYEQYL. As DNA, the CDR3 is TGTGCCAGCTCACCTTCTGGGACAACCTACGAGCAGTACCTC.

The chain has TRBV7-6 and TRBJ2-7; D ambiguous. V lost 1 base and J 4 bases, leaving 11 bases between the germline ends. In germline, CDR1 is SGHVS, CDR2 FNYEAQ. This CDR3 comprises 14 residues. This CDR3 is CASSLEAENYEQYF. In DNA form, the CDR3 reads TGTGCCAGCAGCTTAGAGGCTGAAAATTACGAGCAGTACTTC.

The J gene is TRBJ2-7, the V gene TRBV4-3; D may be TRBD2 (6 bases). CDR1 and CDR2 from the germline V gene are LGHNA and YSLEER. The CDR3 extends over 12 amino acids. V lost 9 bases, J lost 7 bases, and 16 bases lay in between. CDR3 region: CASQGGTGEQYF. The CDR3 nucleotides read TGCGCCAGTCAAGGCGGGACGGGAGAGCAGTACTTC.

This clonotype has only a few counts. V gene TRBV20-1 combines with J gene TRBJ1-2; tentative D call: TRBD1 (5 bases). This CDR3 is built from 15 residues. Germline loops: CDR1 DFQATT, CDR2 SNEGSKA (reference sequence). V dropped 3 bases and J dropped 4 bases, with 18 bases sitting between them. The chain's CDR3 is CSARNPAGRIYGYTF. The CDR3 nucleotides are TGCAGTGCTAGGAACCCCGCAGGGCGTATCTATGGCTACACCTTC.

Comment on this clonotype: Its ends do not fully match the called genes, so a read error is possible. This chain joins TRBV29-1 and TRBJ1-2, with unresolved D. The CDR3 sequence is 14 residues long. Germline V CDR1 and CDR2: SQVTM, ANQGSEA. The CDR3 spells CSVEDETIGYGCTF. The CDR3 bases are TGCAGCGTTGAAGATGAAACGATCGGCTATGGCTGCACCTTC.

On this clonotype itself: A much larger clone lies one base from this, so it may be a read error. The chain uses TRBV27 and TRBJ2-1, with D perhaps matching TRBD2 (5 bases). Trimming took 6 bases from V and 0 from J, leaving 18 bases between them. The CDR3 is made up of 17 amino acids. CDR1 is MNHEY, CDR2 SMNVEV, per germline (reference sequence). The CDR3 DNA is TGTGCCAGCAGCCTACTCTGTGTAGCGCACTCCTACAATGAGCAGTTCTTC. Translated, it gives CASSLLCVAHSYNEQFF.

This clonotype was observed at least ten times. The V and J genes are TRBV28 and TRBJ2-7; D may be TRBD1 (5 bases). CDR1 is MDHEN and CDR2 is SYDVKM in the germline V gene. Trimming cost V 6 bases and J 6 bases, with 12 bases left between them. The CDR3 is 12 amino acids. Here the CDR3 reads CASRAGLGEQYF. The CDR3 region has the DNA TGTGCCAGCAGGGCAGGGCTGGGCGAGCAGTACTTC.

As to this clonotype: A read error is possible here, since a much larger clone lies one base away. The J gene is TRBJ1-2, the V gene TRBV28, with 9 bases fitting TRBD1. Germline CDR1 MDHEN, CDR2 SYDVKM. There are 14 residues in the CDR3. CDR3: CAGSAGTGNYGYTF. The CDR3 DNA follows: TGTGCCGGCAGTGCCGGGACAGGGAACTATGGCTACACCTTC.

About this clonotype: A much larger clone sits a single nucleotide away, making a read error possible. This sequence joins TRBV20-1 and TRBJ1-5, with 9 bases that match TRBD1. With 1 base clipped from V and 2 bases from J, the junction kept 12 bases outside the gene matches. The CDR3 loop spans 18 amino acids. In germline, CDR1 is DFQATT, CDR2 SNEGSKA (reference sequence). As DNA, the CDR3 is TGCAGTGCTAGAGCTGCGTCCGGGACAGGGTATGGCAATCAGCCCCAGCATTTT. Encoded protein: CSARAASGTGYGNQPQHF.

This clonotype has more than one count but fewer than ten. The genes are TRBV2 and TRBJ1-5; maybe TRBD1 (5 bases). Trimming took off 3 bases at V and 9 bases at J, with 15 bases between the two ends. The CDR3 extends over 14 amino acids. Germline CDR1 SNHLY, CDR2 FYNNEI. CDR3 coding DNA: TGTGCCAGCAGTGACCCCGGGACGTTCTCGCCCCAGCATTTT. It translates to CASSDPGTFSPQHF.

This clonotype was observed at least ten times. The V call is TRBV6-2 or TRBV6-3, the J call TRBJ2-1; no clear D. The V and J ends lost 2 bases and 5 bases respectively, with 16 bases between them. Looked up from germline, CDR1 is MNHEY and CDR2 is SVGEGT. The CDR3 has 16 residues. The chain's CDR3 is CASSYPLGPENNEQFF. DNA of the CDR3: TGTGCCAGCAGTTACCCCCTAGGGCCAGAGAACAATGAGCAGTTCTTC.

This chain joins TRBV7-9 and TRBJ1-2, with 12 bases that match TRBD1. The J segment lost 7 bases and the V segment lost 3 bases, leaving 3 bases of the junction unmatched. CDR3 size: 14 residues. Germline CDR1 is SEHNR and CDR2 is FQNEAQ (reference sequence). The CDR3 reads CASSFGTGGRGYTF. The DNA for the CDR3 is TGTGCCAGCAGCTTTGGGACAGGGGGCCGTGGCTACACCTTC.